This T cell receptor (beta chain) was captured by sequencing in a study of cytomegalovirus exposure and HLA in healthy donors. CDR3 length: 15 residues. V lost 0 bases, J lost 8 bases, and 14 bases lay in between. Germline CDR1 and CDR2: SGDLS and YYNGEE. PCR was performed using 60 Vbeta and 13 Jbeta primers. The repertoire was sequenced with immunoSEQ multiplex PCR; TCRdb's copy has only in-frame clones and lacks some. The top ten hold 20% to 25% of the sample, which has some 65,000 clones, more than 70% seen once. The clonotype was recovered from a woman aged 40 to 49 in good health and CMV-seropositive. The V and J genes are TRBV9 and TRBJ1-4; D possibly corresponds to TRBD1 (6 bases). Sequencing was performed on PBMCs. CDR3 nucleotide sequence: TGTGCCAGCAGCGTAGCTGGGGGGGCAGGGGAAAAACTGTTTTTT. Translation gives CASSVAGGAGEKLFF.